This T cell receptor (beta chain) was found in a study of blood T cell repertoires in COVID-19 (dated by TCRdb to 2020 to 2021). For the study in its entirety: Collaborator samples came from the United States, Italy and Spain and covered acute and convalescent phases of COVID-19. The prospective study material was composed of cDNA or gDNA derived from T cells, B-cell-depleted T cells, or PBMCs. The sample metadata nearly always contained a de-identified subject ID, COVID-19 status, age in years and sex. Subjects who had been exposed to COVID-19, were actively infected with it, or had recovered from it provided the deeply sampled blood TCRbeta repertoires that made up the dataset. Where HLA class I and class II types were available, the types were taken from metadata supplied by the sample provider, not from assay-based typing. The repertoires were made available in a free public database intended to serve as a resource for research on the immune response to SARS-CoV-2. The samples were drawn from two sources: the first 160 participants of the ongoing ImmuneRACE study, and 1,254 subjects contributed by 6 global collaborators. The research as a whole found: The amount of clinical and demographic metadata varied by source and participant and was provided uncurated.

Each collaborating institution followed its own protocols to collect whole blood in K2EDTA tubes. Collaborator samples were shipped for TCRbeta analysis as frozen whole blood, isolated PBMCs, or DNA extracted from either sample type. As regards this clone: The target of this receptor is not known. Base qualities were left out, and no much larger clone turns up one base away.

CDR1 MGHRA and CDR2 YSYEKL are derived from the germline V gene. The CDR3 covers 14 residues, taking in both the cysteine and the phenylalanine. The read is trimmed to its CDR3 DNA, 42 bases read in frame from base 1. V lost 4 bases and J lost 6 bases; the stretch between them is 13 bases long. TCRbeta CDR3 regions were amplified from genomic DNA by means of the immunoSEQ Assay, a bias-controlled multiplex PCR. Per the source publication's procedure: Within the assay, amplification of reference gene primers was used to estimate how many nucleated cells each sample contained. To quantify the absolute abundance of each unique TCRbeta CDR3 rearrangement, sequence reads were collapsed and filtered. For each sample, productive Simpson clonality was calculated by taking the square root of Simpson's diversity index across productive rearrangements. The table comes from immuneACCESS by way of TCRdb, which keeps in-frame sequences with V and J called. Part of the clones is missing from these tables; in studies checked, under half for an unresolved V gene and the rest for unknown reasons. V, J and clone size derive from that table, while D and trimming were established from the DNA sequence. Across this sample there are 77,000 or so clones, with 70% to 90% seen only once. 4.6% of the sample rests with the top ten.

Sequencing was carried out using peripheral blood. This receptor was obtained from a man between 50 and 59 years old with active COVID-19. Recombination linked TRBV4-1 to TRBJ2-1; TRBD2 is possibly the D segment (6 matching bases). Here is the DNA: TGCGCCAGCAGCCTAACACTCGGGGGCAATGAGCAGTTCTTC. Its product reads: CASSLTLGGNEQFF.